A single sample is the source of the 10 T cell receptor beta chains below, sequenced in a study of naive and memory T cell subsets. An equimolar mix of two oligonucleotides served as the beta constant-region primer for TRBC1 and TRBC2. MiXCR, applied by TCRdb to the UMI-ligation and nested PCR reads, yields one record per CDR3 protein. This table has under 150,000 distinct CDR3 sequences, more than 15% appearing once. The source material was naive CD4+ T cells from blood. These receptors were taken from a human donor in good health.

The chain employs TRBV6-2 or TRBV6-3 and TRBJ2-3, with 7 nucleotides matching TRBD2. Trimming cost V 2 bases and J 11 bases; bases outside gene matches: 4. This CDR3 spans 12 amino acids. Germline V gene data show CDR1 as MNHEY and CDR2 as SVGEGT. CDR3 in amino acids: CASSYGASGQYF. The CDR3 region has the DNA TGTGCCAGCAGTTACGGCGCTAGCGGGCAGTATTTT.

This CDR3 is CSAKRGQLNTEAFF. CDR3 DNA: TGCAGTGCTAAGAGAGGACAGCTGAACACTGAAGCTTTCTTT. The chain uses TRBV20-1 and TRBJ1-1; D perhaps matches TRBD1 (6 bases). The CDR3 sequence is 14 residues long. Trimming took 4 bases from V and 0 from J, leaving 12 bases between them. Per germline, CDR1 DFQATT and CDR2 SNEGSKA (reference sequence).

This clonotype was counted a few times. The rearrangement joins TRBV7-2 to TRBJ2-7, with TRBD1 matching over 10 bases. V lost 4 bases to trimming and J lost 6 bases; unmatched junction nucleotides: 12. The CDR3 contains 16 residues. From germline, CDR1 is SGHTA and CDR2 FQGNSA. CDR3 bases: TGTGCCAGCAGCTCAGCTCGGACAGGGGGGGGCGTCGAGCAGTACTTC. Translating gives CASSSARTGGGVEQYF.

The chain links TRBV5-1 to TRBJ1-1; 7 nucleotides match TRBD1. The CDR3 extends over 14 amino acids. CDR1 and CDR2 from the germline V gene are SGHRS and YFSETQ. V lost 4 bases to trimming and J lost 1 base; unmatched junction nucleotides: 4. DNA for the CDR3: TGCGCCAGCAGCCCGGGGGACAGGAACACTGAAGCTTTCTTT. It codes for CASSPGDRNTEAFF.

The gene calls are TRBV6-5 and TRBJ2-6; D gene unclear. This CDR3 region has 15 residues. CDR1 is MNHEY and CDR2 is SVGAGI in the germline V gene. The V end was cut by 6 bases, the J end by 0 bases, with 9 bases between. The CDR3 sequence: CASSRDGSGANVLTF. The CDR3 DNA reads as TGTGCCAGCAGCAGAGACGGCTCTGGGGCCAACGTCCTGACTTTC.

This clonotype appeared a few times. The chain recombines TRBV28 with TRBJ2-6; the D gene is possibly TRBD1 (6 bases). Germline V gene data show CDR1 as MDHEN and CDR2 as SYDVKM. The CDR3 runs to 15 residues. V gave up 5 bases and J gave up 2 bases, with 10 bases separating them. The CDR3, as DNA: TGTGCCAGCAGTCCCACAGGGACTGGGGCCAACGTCCTGACTTTC. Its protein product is CASSPTGTGANVLTF.

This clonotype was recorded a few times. The CDR3 loop is CASSLTGTGAADTQYF. As DNA, the CDR3 is TGTGCCAGCAGCTTGACCGGGACAGGGGCGGCAGATACGCAGTATTTT. The rearrangement joins TRBV5-8 to TRBJ2-3; 10 bases align to TRBD1. The ends lost 1 base at V and 4 bases at J; junction bases unmatched: 6. CDR3 length: 16 residues. From germline, CDR1 is SGHTS and CDR2 YDEGEE.

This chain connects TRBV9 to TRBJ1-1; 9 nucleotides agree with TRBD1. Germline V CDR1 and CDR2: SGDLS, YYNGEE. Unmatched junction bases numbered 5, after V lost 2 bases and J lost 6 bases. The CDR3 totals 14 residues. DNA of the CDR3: TGTGCCAGCAGCGTGGACAGGGGTAGATCTGAAGCTTTCTTT. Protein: CASSVDRGRSEAFF.

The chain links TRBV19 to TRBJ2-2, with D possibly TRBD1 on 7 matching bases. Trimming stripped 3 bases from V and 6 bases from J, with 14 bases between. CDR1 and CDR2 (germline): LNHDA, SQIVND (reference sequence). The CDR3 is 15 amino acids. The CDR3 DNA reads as TGTGCCAGTAGTATTGGAAGCAGGGGGGCCGGGGAGCTGTTTTTT. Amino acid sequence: CASSIGSRGAGELFF.

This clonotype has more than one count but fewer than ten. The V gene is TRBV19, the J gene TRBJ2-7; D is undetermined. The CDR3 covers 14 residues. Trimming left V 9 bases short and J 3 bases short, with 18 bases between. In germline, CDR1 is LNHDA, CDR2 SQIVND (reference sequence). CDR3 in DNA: TGTGCCAGACCCGGGTGGTTCGCGGACTACGAGCAGTACTTC. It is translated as CARPGWFADYEQYF.